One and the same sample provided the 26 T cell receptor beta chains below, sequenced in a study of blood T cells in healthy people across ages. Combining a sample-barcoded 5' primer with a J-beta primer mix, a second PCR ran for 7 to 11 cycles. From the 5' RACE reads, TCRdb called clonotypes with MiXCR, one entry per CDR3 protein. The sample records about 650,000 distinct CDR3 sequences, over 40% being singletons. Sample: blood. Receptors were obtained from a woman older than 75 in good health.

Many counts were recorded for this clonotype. Here the CDR3 reads CASSASGDTQYF. The DNA of the CDR3 is TGTGCCAGCAGCGCCAGTGGGGATACGCAGTATTTT. The rearrangement links TRBV2 to TRBJ2-3; D uncertain. The CDR3 contains 12 residues. V gave up 6 bases and J gave up 6 bases, with 10 bases separating them. Germline V lookup: CDR1 SNHLY, CDR2 FYNNEI.

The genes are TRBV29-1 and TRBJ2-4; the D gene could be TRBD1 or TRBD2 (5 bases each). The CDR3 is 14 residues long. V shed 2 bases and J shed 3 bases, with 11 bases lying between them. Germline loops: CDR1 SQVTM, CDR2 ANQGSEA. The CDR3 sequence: CSVEFGTIKNIQYF. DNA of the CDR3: TGCAGCGTTGAATTCGGGACCATCAAAAACATTCAGTACTTC. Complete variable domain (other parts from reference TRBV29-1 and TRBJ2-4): SAVISQKPSRDICQRGTSLTIQCQVDSQVTMMFWYRQQPGQSLTLIATANQGSEATYESGFVIDKFPISRPNLTFSTLTVSNMSPEDSSIYLCSVEFGTIKNIQYFGAGTRLSVL.

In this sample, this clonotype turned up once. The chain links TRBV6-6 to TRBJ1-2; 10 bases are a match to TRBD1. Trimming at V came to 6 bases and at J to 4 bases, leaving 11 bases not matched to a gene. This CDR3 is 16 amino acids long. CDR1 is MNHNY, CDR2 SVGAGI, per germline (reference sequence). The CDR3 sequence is CASRTLGQGSVYGYTF. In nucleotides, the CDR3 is TGTGCCAGCAGGACCCTGGGACAGGGGTCCGTCTATGGCTACACCTTC.

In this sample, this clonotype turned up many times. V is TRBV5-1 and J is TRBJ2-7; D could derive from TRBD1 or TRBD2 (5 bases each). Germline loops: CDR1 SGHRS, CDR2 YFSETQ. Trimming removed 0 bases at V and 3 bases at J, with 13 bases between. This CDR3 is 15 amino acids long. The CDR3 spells CASSLEGTTCYEQYF. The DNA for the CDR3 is TGCGCCAGCAGCTTGGAAGGGACGACATGCTACGAGCAGTACTTC.

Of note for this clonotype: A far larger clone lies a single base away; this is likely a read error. The CDR3: CASSLEGDNEQFF. The CDR3 DNA reads as TGTGCCAGCAGCTTGGAGGGGGACAATGAGCAGTTCTTC. The V gene is TRBV7-6, the J gene TRBJ2-1, with D perhaps given as TRBD1 or TRBD2 (6 bases each). In germline, CDR1 is SGHVS, CDR2 FNYEAQ. The CDR3 spans 13 residues. V was shortened by 3 bases and J by 5 bases, with 8 bases between the two germline ends.

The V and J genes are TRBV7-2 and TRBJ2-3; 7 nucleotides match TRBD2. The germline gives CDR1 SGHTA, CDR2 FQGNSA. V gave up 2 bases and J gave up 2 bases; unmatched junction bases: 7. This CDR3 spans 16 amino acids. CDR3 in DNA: TGTGCCAGCAGCTTACTAGGCGGGGGAAACACAGATACGCAGTATTTT. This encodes CASSLLGGGNTDTQYF.

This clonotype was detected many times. The CDR3 spells CASSLSRVNSPLHF. DNA for the CDR3: TGTGCCAGCAGTTTAAGCAGGGTGAATTCACCCCTCCACTTT. The V call is TRBV12-3 or TRBV12-4, the J call TRBJ1-6; D is perhaps TRBD1 (5 bases). Trimming cost V 2 bases and J 7 bases, with 9 bases left between them. CDR3 length: 14 residues.

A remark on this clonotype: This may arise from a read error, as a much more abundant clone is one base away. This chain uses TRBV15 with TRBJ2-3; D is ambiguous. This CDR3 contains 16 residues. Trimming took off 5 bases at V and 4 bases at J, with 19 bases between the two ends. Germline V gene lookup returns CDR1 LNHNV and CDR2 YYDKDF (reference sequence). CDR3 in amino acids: CATSYPAVLFADTQYF. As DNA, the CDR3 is TGTGCCACCAGCTATCCGGCGGTCCTTTTTGCAGATACGCAGTATTTT.

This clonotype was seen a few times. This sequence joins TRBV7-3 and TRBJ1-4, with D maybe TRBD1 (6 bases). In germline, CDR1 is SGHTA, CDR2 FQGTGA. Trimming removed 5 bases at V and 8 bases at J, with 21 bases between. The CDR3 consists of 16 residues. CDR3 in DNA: TGTGCCAGCAGCCCTACCGGAGGAGGGGGATACGAAAAACTGTTTTTT. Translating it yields CASSPTGGGGYEKLFF.

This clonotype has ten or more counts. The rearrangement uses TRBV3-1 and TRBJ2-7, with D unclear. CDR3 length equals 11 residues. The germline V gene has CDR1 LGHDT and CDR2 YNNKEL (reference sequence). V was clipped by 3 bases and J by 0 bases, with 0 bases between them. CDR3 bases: TGTGCCAGCAGCCACTCCTACGAGCAGTACTTC. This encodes CASSHSYEQYF.

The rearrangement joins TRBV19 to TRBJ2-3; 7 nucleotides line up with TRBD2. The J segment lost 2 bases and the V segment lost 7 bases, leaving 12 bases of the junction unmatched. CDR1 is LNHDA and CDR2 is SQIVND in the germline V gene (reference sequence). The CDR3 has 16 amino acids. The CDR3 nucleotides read TGTGCCAGTAACCCCGGGACGGGGGGACTCACAGATACGCAGTATTTT. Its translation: CASNPGTGGLTDTQYF.

The CDR3 DNA is TGTGCCAGCAGCCCCGCAGGTTACAGCTCTGGGGCCAACGTCCTGACTTTC. It translates to CASSPAGYSSGANVLTF. The chain is built from TRBV9 and TRBJ2-6; D is unclear. The CDR3 loop spans 17 amino acids. The V gene lost 4 bases and the J gene lost 0 bases, with 14 bases spanning the gap. Germline-derived CDR1 and CDR2 are SGDLS and YYNGEE.

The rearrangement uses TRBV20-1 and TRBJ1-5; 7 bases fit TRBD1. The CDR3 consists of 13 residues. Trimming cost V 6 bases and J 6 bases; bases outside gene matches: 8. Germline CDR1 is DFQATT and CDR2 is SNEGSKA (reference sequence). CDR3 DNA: TGCAGTGCCAACAGGGGTGAGGGTCAGCCCCAGCATTTT. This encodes CSANRGEGQPQHF.

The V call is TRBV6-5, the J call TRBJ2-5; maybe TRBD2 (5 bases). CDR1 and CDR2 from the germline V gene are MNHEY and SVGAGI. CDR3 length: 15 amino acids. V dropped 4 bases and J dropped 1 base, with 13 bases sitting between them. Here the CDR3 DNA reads TGTGCCAGCAGTTCCCCCGGGGTAACCCAAGAGACCCAGTACTTC. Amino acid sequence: CASSSPGVTQETQYF.

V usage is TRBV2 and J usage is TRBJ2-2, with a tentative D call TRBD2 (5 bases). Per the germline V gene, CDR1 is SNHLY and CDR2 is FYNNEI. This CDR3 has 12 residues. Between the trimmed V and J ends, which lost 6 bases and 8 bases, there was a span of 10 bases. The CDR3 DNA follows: TGTGCCAGCAGGGGCGGCGGGGGGGAGCTGTTTTTT. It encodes CASRGGGGELFF.

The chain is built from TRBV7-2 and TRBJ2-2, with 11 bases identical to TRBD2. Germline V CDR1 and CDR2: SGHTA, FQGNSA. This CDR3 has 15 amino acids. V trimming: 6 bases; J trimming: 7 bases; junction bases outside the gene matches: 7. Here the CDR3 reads CASRQRGLAGGELFF. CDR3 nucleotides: TGTGCCAGCAGGCAAAGAGGACTAGCGGGCGGGGAGCTGTTTTTT.

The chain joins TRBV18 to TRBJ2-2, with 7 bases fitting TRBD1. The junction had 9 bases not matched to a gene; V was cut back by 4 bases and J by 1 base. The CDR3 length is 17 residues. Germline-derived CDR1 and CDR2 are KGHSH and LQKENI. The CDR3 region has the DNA TGTGCCAGCTCACAGAATTCGGGACAGTTGAACACCGGGGAGCTGTTTTTT. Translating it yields CASSQNSGQLNTGELFF.

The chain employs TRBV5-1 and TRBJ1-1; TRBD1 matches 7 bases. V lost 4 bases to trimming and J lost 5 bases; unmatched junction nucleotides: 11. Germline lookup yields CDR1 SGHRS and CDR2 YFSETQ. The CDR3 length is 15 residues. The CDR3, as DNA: TGCGCCAGCAGCGGAGGGGGCAGTGTAGGGACTGAAGCTTTCTTT. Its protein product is CASSGGGSVGTEAFF. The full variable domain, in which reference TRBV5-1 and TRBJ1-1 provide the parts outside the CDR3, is KAGVTQTPRYLIKTRGQQVTLSCSPISGHRSVSWYQQTPGQGLQFLFEYFSETQRNKGNFPGRFSGRQFSNSRSEMNVSTLELGDSALYLCASSGGGSVGTEAFFGQGTRLTVV.

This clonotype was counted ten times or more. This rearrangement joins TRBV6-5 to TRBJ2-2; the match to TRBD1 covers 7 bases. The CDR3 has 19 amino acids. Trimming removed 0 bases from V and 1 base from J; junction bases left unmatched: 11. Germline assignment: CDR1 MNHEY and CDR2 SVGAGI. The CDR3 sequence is CASSYSIVGTAKNTGELFF. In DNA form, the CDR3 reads TGTGCCAGCAGTTACTCCATCGTAGGGACAGCAAAGAACACCGGGGAGCTGTTTTTT.

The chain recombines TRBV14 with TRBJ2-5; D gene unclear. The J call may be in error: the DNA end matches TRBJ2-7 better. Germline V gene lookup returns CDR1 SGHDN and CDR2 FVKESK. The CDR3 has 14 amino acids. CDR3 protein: CASSHPLRGYEQYF. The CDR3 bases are TGTGCCAGCAGCCATCCCTTGCGTGGCTACGAGCAGTACTTC.

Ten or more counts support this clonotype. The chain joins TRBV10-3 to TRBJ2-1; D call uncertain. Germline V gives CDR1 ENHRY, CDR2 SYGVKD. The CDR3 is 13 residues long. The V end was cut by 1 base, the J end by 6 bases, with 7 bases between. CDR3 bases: TGTGCCATCAGTGAGTTCTCGGTCAATGAGCAGTTCTTC. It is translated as CAISEFSVNEQFF.

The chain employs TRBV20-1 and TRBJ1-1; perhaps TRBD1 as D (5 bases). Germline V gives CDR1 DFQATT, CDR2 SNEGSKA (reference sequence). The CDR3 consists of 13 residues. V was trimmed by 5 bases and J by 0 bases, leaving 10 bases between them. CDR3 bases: TGCAGTGCTGGGCAGACAGTGAACACTGAAGCTTTCTTT. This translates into CSAGQTVNTEAFF.

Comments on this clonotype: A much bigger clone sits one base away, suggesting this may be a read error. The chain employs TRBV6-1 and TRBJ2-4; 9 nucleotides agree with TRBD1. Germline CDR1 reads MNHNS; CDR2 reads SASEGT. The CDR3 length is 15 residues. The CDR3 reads CTSTLTGGGKNIQYF. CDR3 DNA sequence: TGTACCAGCACCCTGACAGGGGGGGGAAAAAACATTCAGTACTTC.

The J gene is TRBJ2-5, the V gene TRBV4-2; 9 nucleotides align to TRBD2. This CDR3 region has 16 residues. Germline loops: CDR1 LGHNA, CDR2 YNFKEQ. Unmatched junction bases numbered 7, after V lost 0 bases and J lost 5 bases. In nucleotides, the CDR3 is TGTGCCAGCAGCCAAGATTTGCGGGGGGGCCACGAGACCCAGTACTTC. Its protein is CASSQDLRGGHETQYF.

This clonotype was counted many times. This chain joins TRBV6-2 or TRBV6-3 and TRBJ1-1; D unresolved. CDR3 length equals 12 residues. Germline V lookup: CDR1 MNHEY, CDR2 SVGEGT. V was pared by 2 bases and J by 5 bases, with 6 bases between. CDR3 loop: CASSYRSTEAFF. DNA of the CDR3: TGTGCCAGCAGTTACAGGTCGACTGAAGCTTTCTTT.

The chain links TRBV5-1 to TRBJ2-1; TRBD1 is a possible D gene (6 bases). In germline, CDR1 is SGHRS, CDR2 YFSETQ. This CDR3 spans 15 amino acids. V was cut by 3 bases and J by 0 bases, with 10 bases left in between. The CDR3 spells CASSSGTYSYNEQFF. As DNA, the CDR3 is TGCGCCAGCAGCTCGGGGACATACTCCTACAATGAGCAGTTCTTC.